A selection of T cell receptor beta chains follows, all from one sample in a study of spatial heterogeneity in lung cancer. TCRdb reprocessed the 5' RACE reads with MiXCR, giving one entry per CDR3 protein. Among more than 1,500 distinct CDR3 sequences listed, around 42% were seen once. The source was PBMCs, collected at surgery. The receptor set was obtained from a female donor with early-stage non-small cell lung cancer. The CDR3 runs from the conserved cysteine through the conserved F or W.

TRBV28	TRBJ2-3	CASRFLAGDTQYF
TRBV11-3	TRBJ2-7	CASSVITGTSGRSRYEQYF
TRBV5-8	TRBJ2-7	CASSLGDSAYEQYF
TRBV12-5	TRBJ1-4	CASAEGYRCFF
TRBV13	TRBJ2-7	CASSSLRGGSYEQYF
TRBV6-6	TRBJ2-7	CASSYRLASYEQYF
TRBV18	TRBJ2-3	CASQDSLSTDTQYF
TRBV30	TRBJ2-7	CAWTTLDSYEQYF
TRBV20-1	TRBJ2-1	CSGATLWMDGEQFF
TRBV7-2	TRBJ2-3	CASSSLVTDTQYF
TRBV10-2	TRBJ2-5	CASSLTGKETQYF
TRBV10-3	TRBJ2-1	CAISVGNEQFF
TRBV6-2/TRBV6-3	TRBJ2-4	CASSYPSLLRGTAKNIQYF
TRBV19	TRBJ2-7	CASTRRDRPYEQYF
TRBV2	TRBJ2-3	CASRNRASTDTQYF
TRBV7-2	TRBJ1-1	CASLGTGTGNNLGTEAFF
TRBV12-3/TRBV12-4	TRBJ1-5	CASSLLVGRGNQPQHF
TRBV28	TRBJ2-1	CASSALKVLYEQFF
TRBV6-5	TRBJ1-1	CASRRGNMNTEAFF
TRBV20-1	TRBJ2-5	CSASLAGVETQYF
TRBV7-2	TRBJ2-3	CASSLREAPMDTQYF
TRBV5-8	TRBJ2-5	CASSGPGTAKETQYF
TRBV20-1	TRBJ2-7	CSARTSGYEQYF
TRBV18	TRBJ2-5	CASSPQETQYF
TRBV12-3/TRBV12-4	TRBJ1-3	CASSLAPGPSNTIYF
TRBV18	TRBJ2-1	CASSPAAGTTANEQFF
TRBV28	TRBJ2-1	CASSFLHPGRAGYNEQFF
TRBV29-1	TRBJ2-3	CSVEGGGHTDTQYF